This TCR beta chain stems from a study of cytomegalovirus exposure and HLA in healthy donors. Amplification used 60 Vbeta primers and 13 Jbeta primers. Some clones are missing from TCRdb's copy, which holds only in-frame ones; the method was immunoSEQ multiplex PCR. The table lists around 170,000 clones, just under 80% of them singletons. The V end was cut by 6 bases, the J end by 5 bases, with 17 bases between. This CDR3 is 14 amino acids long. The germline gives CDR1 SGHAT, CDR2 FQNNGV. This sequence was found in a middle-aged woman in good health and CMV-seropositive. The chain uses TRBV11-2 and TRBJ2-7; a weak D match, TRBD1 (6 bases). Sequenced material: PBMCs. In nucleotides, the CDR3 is TGTGCCAGCAGTTTACAGGGTGCTGGGGACGAGCAGTACTTC. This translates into CASSLQGAGDEQYF.